Listed below are T cell receptor beta chains from one sample, sequenced in a study of regulatory T cells in long-lasting Graves disease. TCRdb used MiXCR to reprocess the multiplex PCR reads, holding one entry per CDR3 protein. Of roughly 400,000 distinct CDR3 sequences listed, around a fifth are singletons. The sample in question was peripheral blood mononuclear cells (PBMCs), obtained when the disease was refractory, from a patient treated with antithyroid drugs. The receptors were sampled from a female donor with Graves disease. The CDR3 runs from the conserved cysteine through the conserved F or W. A D gene is named only where the DNA matches it firmly. Clone size, where shown, is once, few, many, or a class for clones that have expanded.

d_gene	v_gene	j_gene	abundance	CDR3aa	CDR3nt
TRBD2	TRBV19	TRBJ2-2	few	CAISLPGGSGELFF	TGTGCCATCTCCCTCCCCGGGGGGTCCGGGGAGCTGTTTTTT
TRBD1	TRBV18	TRBJ2-7	few	CASSRSRDRGLDEQYF	TGTGCCAGCTCACGAAGCCGGGACAGGGGGCTCGACGAGCAGTACTTC
.	TRBV30	TRBJ2-2	many	CASDGGELFF	TGTGCCTCCGACGGCGGGGAGCTGTTTTTT
.	TRBV9	TRBJ2-5	.	CASSVIPSGRETQYF	TGTGCCAGCAGCGTAATCCCTTCCGGTCGGGAGACCCAGTACTTC
TRBD1	TRBV6-1	TRBJ1-4	many	CASSERGDRWSSNEKLFF	TGTGCCAGCAGTGAAAGGGGGGACAGGTGGTCTTCTAATGAAAAACTGTTTTTT
.	TRBV11-1	TRBJ1-1	few	CASSYDTGGGKNTEAFF	TGTGCCAGCAGCTACGACACGGGTGGGGGCAAAAACACTGAAGCTTTCTTT
.	TRBV9	TRBJ2-5	few	CASSVGPAIQETQYF	TGTGCCAGCAGCGTAGGTCCAGCGATTCAAGAGACCCAGTACTTC
.	TRBV29-1	TRBJ2-7	many	CSVEPPGAYEQYF	TGCAGCGTTGAACCGCCAGGGGCCTACGAGCAGTACTTC
TRBD2	TRBV20-1	TRBJ2-2	many	CSLGGRNTGELFF	TGCAGTCTCGGGGGGAGGAACACCGGGGAGCTGTTTTTT
.	TRBV2	TRBJ2-7	many	CASLRDGSYEQYF	TGTGCCAGTCTCCGGGACGGCTCCTACGAGCAGTACTTC
.	TRBV28	TRBJ2-5	many	CASSSHRVGLETQYF	TGTGCCAGCAGTTCCCACAGGGTAGGGTTGGAGACCCAGTACTTC
TRBD1	TRBV10-3	TRBJ2-7	.	CAISGLGTGGYEQYF	TGTGCCATCTCGGGGTTGGGGACAGGGGGCTACGAGCAGTACTTC
.	TRBV7-9	TRBJ2-7	.	CASSSPRRTYEQYF	TGTGCCAGCAGCTCCCCGCGGAGGACCTACGAGCAGTACTTC
.	TRBV27	TRBJ2-7	.	CAVHGPGEQYF	TGTGCCGTTCACGGCCCTGGCGAGCAGTACTTC
.	TRBV5-6	TRBJ2-5	many	CASSLAQGWNYF	TGTGCCAGCAGCTTGGCCCAGGGTTGGAATTACTTC
.	TRBV20-1	TRBJ1-6	.	CSARDGPGNSPLHF	TGCAGTGCTAGAGATGGGCCAGGGAATTCACCCCTCCACTTT
.	TRBV20-1	TRBJ2-7	.	CSARSQESYEQYF	TGCAGTGCTAGAAGTCAGGAGAGCTACGAGCAGTACTTC
TRBD2	TRBV20-1	TRBJ2-7	.	CSARDPSGSYEQYF	TGCAGTGCTAGAGATCCGAGCGGGAGTTACGAGCAGTACTTC
.	TRBV28	TRBJ2-6	many	CASSKHQGSGANVLTF	TGTGCCAGCAGCAAACACCAGGGTTCTGGGGCCAACGTCCTGACTTTC
.	TRBV5-1	TRBJ1-4	few	CASSEGTSTNEKLFF	TGCGCCAGCAGCGAGGGGACATCAACTAATGAAAAACTGTTTTTT
TRBD2	TRBV20-1	TRBJ2-5	many	CSAPPGGEGLETQYF	TGCAGTGCCCCACCCGGGGGGGAAGGGTTAGAGACCCAGTACTTC
.	TRBV5-6	TRBJ2-1	.	CASSLPQGNEQFF	TGTGCCAGCAGCTTACCCCAGGGGAATGAGCAGTTCTTC
.	TRBV2	TRBJ1-3	many	CASSGGLTGNTIYF	TGTGCCAGCAGTGGGGGGCTCACTGGAAACACCATATATTTT
TRBD1	TRBV11-2	TRBJ2-7	few	CASSLETVGQGPQYF	TGTGCCAGCAGCTTAGAAACGGTTGGACAGGGCCCTCAGTACTTC
.	TRBV18	TRBJ2-3	.	CASSPPSTAQLVDTQYF	TGTGCCAGCTCACCACCGAGCACAGCTCAACTAGTAGATACGCAGTATTTT
.	TRBV19	TRBJ1-1	.	CASSIDPGRRGAEAFF	TGTGCCAGTAGTATAGATCCGGGCAGACGGGGCGCTGAAGCTTTCTTT
.	TRBV28	TRBJ2-5	few	CASSSGVGPNEETQYF	TGTGCCAGCAGTTCAGGGGTGGGACCGAACGAAGAGACCCAGTACTTC
.	TRBV6-1	TRBJ2-3	few	CASSPWNTGTDTQYF	TGTGCCAGCAGCCCTTGGAACACAGGCACAGATACGCAGTATTTT
.	TRBV6-5	TRBJ1-6	.	CASSCRGYNSPLHF	TGTGCCAGCAGTTGCAGGGGCTATAATTCACCCCTCCACTTT
TRBD2	TRBV5-1	TRBJ2-1	medium-sized	CASCKGGSYDNEQFF	TGCGCCAGCTGCAAGGGCGGGAGTTATGACAATGAGCAGTTCTTC
TRBD1	TRBV6-1	TRBJ2-6	.	CASILGDREISGANVLTF	TGTGCCAGCATTCTAGGGGACAGGGAAATTTCTGGGGCCAACGTCCTGACTTTC
TRBD2	TRBV9	TRBJ2-2	once	CASSVASAGGTGELFF	TGTGCCAGCAGCGTAGCTTCAGCGGGAGGCACCGGGGAGCTGTTTTTT